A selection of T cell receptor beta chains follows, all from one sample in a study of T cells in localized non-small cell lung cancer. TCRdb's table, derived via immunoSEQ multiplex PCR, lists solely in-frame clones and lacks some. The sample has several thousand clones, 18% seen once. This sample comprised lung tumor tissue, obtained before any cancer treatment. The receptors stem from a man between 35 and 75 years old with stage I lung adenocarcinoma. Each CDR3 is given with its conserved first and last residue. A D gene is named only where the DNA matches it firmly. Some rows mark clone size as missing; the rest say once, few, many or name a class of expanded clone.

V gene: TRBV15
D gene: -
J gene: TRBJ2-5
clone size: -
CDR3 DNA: TGTGCCACCAGCAATCCCTGGGAAGAGACTCAAGAGACCCAGTACTTC
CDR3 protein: CATSNPWEETQETQYF

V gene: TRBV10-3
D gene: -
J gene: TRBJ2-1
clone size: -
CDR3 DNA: TGTGCCATCAGTGAGTCGGAGGCCCCCAATGAGCAGTTCTTC
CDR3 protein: CAISESEAPNEQFF

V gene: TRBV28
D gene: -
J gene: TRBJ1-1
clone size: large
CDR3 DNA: TGTGCCAGCAGTCGGGGGGGCCCTGAAGCTTTCTTT
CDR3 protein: CASSRGGPEAFF

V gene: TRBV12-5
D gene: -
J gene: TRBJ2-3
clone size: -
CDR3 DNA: TGTGCTAGTGGTTCAGCCCGGACAGCTACTAGCACAGATACGCAGTATTTT
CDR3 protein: CASGSARTATSTDTQYF

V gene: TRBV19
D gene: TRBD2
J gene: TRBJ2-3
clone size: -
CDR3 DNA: TGTGCCAGTACCCCAGGACTAGTCGGTACCCCAGATACGCAGTATTTT
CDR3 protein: CASTPGLVGTPDTQYF

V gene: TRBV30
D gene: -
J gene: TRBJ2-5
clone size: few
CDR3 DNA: TGTGCCTGTACAGGTGGGACGGAGACCCAGTACTTC
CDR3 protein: CACTGGTETQYF

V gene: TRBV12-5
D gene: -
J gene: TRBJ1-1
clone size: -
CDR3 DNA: TGTGCCTCACTTGGGGGAGCTGAAGCTTTCTTT
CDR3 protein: CASLGGAEAFF

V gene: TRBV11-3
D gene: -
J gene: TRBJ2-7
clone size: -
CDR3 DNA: TGTGCCAGCAGCTTGGTTGGTCGTGGGACACAGGGATACGAGCAGTACTTC
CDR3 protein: CASSLVGRGTQGYEQYF

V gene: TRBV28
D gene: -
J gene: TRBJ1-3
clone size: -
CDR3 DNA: TGTGCCAGCACTTCCCGGGAATTTCCTGGAAACACCATATATTTT
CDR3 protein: CASTSREFPGNTIYF

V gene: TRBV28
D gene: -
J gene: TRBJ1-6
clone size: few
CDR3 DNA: TGTGCCAGCAGTTCAGGGGCGCGACAGGTTCTGAATTCACCCCTCCACTTT
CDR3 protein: CASSSGARQVLNSPLHF

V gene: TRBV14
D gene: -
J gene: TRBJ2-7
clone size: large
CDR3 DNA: TGTGCCAGCAGCCAAGATCGAGTCGAGCAGTACTTC
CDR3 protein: CASSQDRVEQYF

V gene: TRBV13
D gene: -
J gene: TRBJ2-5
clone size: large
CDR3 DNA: TGTGCCAGCAGCTTAGGAAGGGGAGGAGAAGGAGAGACCCAGTACTTC
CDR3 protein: CASSLGRGGEGETQYF

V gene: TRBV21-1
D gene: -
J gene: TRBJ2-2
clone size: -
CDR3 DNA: TGTGCCAGCAGGGTATGGGGGACCGGGGAGCTGTTTTTT
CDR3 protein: CASRVWGTGELFF

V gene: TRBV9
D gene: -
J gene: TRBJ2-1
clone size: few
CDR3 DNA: TGTGCCAGCTCCCAGACTAGGGGGGGCTCCTACAATGAGCAGTTCTTC
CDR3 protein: CASSQTRGGSYNEQFF

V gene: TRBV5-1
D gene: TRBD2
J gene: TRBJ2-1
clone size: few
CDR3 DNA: TGCGCCAGCAGCGCTGGACTAGCGGGAGGAGGTGAGCAGTTCTTC
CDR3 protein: CASSAGLAGGGEQFF

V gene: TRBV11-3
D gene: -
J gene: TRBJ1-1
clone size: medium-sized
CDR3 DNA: TGTGCCAGCAGCTCTCCGAGGGGGGGGAACACTGAAGCTTTCTTT
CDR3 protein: CASSSPRGGNTEAFF

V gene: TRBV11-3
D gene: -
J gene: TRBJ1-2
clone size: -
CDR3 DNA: TGTGCCAGCAGCCTTAGGGGGACCGGCTACTATGGCTACACCTTC
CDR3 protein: CASSLRGTGYYGYTF

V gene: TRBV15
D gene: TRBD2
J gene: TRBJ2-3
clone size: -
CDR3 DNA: TGTGCCACCAGCCGCGGGGGGCAGGGAGATACGCAGTATTTT
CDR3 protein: CATSRGGQGDTQYF

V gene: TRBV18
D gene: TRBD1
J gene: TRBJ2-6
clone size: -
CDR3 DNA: TGTGCCAGCTCACCGGCCTTCGGACAGGGGGTAGCTGGGGCCAACGTCCTGACTTTC
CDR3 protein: CASSPAFGQGVAGANVLTF

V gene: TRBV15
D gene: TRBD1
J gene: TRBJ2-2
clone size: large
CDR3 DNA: TGTGCCACCAGCAGAGAGGCAGGGGGCTTCGGGGAGCTGTTTTTT
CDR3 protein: CATSREAGGFGELFF

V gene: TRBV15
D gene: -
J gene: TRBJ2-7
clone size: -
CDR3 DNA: TGTGCCACCAGCAGAGAGAGCCGGGGACCCTACGAGCAGTACTTC
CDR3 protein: CATSRESRGPYEQYF

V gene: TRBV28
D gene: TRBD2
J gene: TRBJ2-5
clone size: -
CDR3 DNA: TGTGCCAGCCGATTTGGGGGGGGGACCCAGTACTTC
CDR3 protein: CASRFGGGTQYF

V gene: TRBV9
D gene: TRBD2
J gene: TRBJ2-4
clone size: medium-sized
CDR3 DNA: TGTGCCAGCAGTGACATAGCGGGGAAAAACATTCAGTACTTC
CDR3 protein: CASSDIAGKNIQYF

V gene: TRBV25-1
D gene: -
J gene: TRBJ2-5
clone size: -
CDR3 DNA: TGTGCCAGCAGTTTCCTTCTAGGGGGAGAGACCCAGTACTTC
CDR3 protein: CASSFLLGGETQYF

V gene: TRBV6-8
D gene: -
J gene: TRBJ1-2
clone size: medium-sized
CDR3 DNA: TGTGCCAGCAGTTACTCGACGGGAAACTATGGCTACACCTTC
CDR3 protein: CASSYSTGNYGYTF

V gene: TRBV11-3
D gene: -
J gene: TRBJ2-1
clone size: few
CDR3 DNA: TGTGCCAGCAGCTTGTTCTCACGGCAGGTCTCCTACAATGAGCAGTTCTTC
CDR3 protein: CASSLFSRQVSYNEQFF

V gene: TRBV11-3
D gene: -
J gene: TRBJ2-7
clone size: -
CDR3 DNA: TGTGCCAGCAGCCCCCGGGGAGGAACCTACGAGCAGTACTTC
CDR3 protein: CASSPRGGTYEQYF

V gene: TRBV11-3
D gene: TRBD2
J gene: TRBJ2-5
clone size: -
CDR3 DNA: TGTGCCAGCAGCCCCGGGACTAGTCGTGGGGGAGATGAGACCCAGTACTTC
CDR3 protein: CASSPGTSRGGDETQYF

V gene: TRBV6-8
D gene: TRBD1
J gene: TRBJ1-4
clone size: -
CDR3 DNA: TGTGCCAGCAGTGGGACAGCAACTAATGAAAAACTGTTTTTT
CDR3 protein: CASSGTATNEKLFF

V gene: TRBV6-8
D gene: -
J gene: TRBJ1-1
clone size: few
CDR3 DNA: TGTGCCATCAGTGGGGGGGCCCCTGCTCAAGCTTTCTTT
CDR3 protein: CAISGGAPAQAFF

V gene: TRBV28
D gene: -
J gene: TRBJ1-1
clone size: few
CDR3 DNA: TGTGCCAGCAGTTTCGCGGCCGGGGCTTACACTGAAGCTTTCTTT
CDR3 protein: CASSFAAGAYTEAFF

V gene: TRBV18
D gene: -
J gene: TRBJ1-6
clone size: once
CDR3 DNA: TGTGCCAGCTCACAGGGGGCCTATAATTCACCCCTCCACTTT
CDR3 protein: CASSQGAYNSPLHF

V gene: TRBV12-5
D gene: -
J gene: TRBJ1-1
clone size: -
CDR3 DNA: TGTGCTAGTGGCGTCGGTTGGCTCACTGAAGCTTTCTTT
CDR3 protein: CASGVGWLTEAFF

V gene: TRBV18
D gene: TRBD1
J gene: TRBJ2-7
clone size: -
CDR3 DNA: TGTGCCAGCTCACCAGTAGTAGGGACAGGCTCCTACGAGCAGTACTTC
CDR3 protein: CASSPVVGTGSYEQYF

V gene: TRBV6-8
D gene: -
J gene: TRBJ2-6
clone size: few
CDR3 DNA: TGTGCCAGCAGTGGGACCGACTCTGGGGCCAACGTCCTGACTTTC
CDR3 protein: CASSGTDSGANVLTF

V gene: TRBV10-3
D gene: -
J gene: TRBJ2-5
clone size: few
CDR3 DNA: TGTGCCATCAGTGAGTCGGGGCAGCGGGAGACCCAGTACTTC
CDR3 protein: CAISESGQRETQYF

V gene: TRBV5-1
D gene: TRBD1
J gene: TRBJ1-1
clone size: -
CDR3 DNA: TGCGCCAGCAGTCGCCAGGGGGGTAACACTGAAGCTTTCTTT
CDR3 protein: CASSRQGGNTEAFF

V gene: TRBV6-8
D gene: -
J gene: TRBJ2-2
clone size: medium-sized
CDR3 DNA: TGTGCCAGCAGTTCCCATCTCGACACCGGGGAGCTGTTTTTT
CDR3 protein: CASSSHLDTGELFF

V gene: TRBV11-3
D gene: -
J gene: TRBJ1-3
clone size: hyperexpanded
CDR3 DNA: TGTGCCAGCAGCTTGGGACTTCCGGGAAACACCATATATTTT
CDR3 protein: CASSLGLPGNTIYF

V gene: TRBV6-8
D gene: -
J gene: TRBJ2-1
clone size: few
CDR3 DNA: TGTGCCAGCAGTGTCGGACGACTCGAGGGAGACAATGAGCAGTTCTTC
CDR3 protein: CASSVGRLEGDNEQFF

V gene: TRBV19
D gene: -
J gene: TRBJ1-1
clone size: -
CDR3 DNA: TGTGCCAGTAGTATGGCGGACACTGAAGCTTTCTTT
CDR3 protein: CASSMADTEAFF

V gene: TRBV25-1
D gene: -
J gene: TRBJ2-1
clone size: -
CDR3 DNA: TGTGCCAGCAGTGAATATACGAAGGTACAGAGCGAGCAGTTCTTC
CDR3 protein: CASSEYTKVQSEQFF

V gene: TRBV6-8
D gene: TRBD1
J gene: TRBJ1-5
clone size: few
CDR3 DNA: TGTGCCAGCACCCATTCCGGGACAGGGAGCAATCAGCCCCAGCATTTT
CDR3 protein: CASTHSGTGSNQPQHF

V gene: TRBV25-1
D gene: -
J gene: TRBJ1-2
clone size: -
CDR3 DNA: TGTGCCAGCAGTGCGGGGGGCTATGGCTACACCTTC
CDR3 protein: CASSAGGYGYTF

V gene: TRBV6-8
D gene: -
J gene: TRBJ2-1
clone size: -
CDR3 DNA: TGTGCCAGCACCGAGTGGGGGGCCTCCTACAATGAGCAGTTCTTC
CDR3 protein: CASTEWGASYNEQFF

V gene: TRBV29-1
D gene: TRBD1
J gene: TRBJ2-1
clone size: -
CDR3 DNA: TGCAGCGTTGAAGCCGGGACAGGGGGCTACAATGAGCAGTTCTTC
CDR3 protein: CSVEAGTGGYNEQFF

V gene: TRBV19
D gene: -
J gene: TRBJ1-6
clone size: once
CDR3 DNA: TGTGCCAGTAGTATAGAAGGAATAACACCCCTCCACTTT
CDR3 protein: CASSIEGITPLHF

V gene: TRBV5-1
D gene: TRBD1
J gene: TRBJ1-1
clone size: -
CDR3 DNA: TGCGCCAGCAGCTTGTGGGGGACAGGACACACTGAAGCTTTCTTT
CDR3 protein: CASSLWGTGHTEAFF

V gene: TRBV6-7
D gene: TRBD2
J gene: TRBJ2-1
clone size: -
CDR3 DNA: TGTGCCAGCAGGGTGGGACTAGCGCCCTACAATGAGCAGTTCTTC
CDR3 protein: CASRVGLAPYNEQFF

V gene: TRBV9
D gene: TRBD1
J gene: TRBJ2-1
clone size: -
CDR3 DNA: TGTGCCAGCAGCCCCCGTACGGGACAGGGAGACAATGAGCAGTTCTTC
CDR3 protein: CASSPRTGQGDNEQFF

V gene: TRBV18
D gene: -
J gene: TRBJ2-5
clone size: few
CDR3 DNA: TGTGCCAGCTCACCTTCGACACCCCCGGGGGAGACCCAGTACTTC
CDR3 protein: CASSPSTPPGETQYF

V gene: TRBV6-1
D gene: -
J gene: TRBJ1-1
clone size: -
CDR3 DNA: TGTGCCAGCAGTGAAGCTTTAGGACTCTTAGGGGACACTGAAGCTTTCTTT
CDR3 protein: CASSEALGLLGDTEAFF

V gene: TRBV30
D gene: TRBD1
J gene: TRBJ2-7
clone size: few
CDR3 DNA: TGTGCCTGGAGGCGGGACAGGAGATCCTACGAGCAGTACTTC
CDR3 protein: CAWRRDRRSYEQYF

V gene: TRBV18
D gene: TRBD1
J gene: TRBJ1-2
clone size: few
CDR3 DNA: TGTGCCAGCTCACCGGGGGACAGCTTTGCTAACTATGGCTACACCTTC
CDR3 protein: CASSPGDSFANYGYTF

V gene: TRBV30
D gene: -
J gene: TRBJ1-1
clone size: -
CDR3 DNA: TGTGCCTCCTCAATGGGGGACTTGAACACTGAAGCTTTCTTT
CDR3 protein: CASSMGDLNTEAFF

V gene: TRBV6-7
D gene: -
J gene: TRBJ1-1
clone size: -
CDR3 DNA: TGTGCCAGCAGTCCCGGCACTGAAGCTTTCTTT
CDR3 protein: CASSPGTEAFF